The next 21 T cell receptor beta chains were all read from a single sample in a study of radiation and T cells in renal cell carcinoma. Described time point: blood 2 weeks post-SBRT. The treatment was: 15 Gy SBRT to primary tumor, nephrectomy 4 weeks later. Only in-frame clones appear in the TCRdb table, and some are missing; sequencing was by immunoSEQ multiplex PCR. The sample lists roughly 130,000 clones; around nine tenths were seen once. Sequenced here: blood, sampled from a patient whose treatment included radiotherapy and nephrectomy. The receptors here all came from a woman between 70 and 85 years old with renal cell carcinoma.

The chain combines TRBV7-9 with TRBJ2-2; 7 bases match TRBD1. Germline loops: CDR1 SEHNR, CDR2 FQNEAQ (reference sequence). This CDR3 spans 14 amino acids. J lost 8 bases, V lost 7 bases, and 10 bases had no gene match. CDR3: CASTELGGSGELFF. CDR3 coding DNA: TGTGCCAGCACCGAACTAGGGGGCTCGGGGGAGCTGTTTTTT.

The table lists this clone with a few counts. The CDR3 DNA reads TGTGCCAGCAGCTTAAGGGGGGCCCGCCCTGAAGCTTTCTTT. This encodes CASSLRGARPEAFF. This rearrangement joins TRBV7-9 to TRBJ1-1; D may be TRBD1 (6 bases). The CDR3 contains 14 residues. Germline CDR1 reads SEHNR; CDR2 reads FQNEAQ (reference sequence). The germline V and J ends were trimmed by 2 bases and 6 bases, with 13 bases remaining between them. Supplemented by reference TRBV7-9 and TRBJ1-1, the full variable domain reads DTGVSQNPRHKITKRGQNVTFRCDPISEHNRLYWYRQTLGQGPEFLTYFQNEAQLEKSRLLSDRFSAERPKGSFSTLEIQRTEQGDSAMYLCASSLRGARPEAFFGQGTRLTVV.

The chain links TRBV5-5 to TRBJ2-7; TRBD1 aligns across 7 bases. CDR1 is SGHKS, CDR2 YYEKEE, per germline (reference sequence). The junction had 6 bases not matched to a gene; V was cut back by 0 bases and J by 3 bases. The CDR3 totals 15 residues. CDR3 residues: CASSLAPRQGYEQYF. The DNA of the CDR3 is TGTGCCAGCAGCTTGGCTCCAAGACAGGGCTACGAGCAGTACTTC.

Only a few counts were recorded for this clone. The gene calls are TRBV12-2 and TRBJ1-1; TRBD1 reflects the table's D call only, with no check against the DNA. TRBV12-2 is listed as a pseudogene. The CDR3 has 21 amino acids. The CDR3 here is CASRLAIRTARIISMNTEAFF. The CDR3 nucleotides read TGTGCAAGTCGCTTAGCCATCAGGACAGCCCGAATAATTTCTATGAACACTGAAGCTTTCTTT.

The chain combines TRBV6-1 with TRBJ2-5; 9 nucleotides align to TRBD1. Germline CDR1 and CDR2: MNHNS and SASEGT. The CDR3 consists of 14 residues. V lost 9 bases to trimming and J lost 5 bases; unmatched junction nucleotides: 10. CDR3 protein: CASQQGAWGETQYF. The CDR3 region has the DNA TGTGCCAGTCAACAGGGGGCGTGGGGGGAGACCCAGTACTTC.

The gene calls are TRBV5-4 and TRBJ2-3; D gene uncertain. Per the germline V gene, CDR1 is SGHNT and CDR2 is YYREEE (reference sequence). The ends were cut back, 0 bases at V and 13 bases at J, with 15 bases in the middle. CDR3 size: 13 residues. As DNA, the CDR3 is TGTGCCAGCAGCTTGGCCGGACGGCCTCAGGAGTATTTT. Translation: CASSLAGRPQEYF.

The rearrangement joins TRBV28 to TRBJ1-1; D remains unclear. CDR3 length: 12 residues. The V gene lost 7 bases and the J gene lost 7 bases, with 13 bases spanning the gap. Germline V gene lookup returns CDR1 MDHEN and CDR2 SYDVKM. CDR3 sequence (DNA): TGTGCCAGCAACAGTGCCCGGGATGAAGCTTTCTTT. Translated, it gives CASNSARDEAFF.

This clone was picked up a small number of times. The V and J genes are TRBV9 and TRBJ2-3, with TRBD2 identical over 10 bases. CDR3 length: 16 residues. V lost 4 bases to trimming and J lost 6 bases; unmatched junction nucleotides: 11. The germline CDR1 and CDR2 sequences are SGDLS and YYNGEE. This chain's CDR3 is CASSPPQRGGRDTQYF. The CDR3, as DNA: TGTGCCAGCAGCCCACCCCAGCGGGGGGGCCGGGATACGCAGTATTTT.

J is TRBJ2-4 and V is TRBV5-1; maybe TRBD1 (6 bases). V was clipped by 4 bases and J by 3 bases, with 17 bases between them. CDR1 is SGHRS and CDR2 is YFSETQ in the germline V gene. The CDR3 spans 16 residues. The CDR3 DNA is TGCGCCAGCAGCACCAGGATAGCAGGGGACAAAAACATTCAGTACTTC. Residues: CASSTRIAGDKNIQYF.

DNA for the CDR3: TGTGCCAGCAGCCACGCCGGGAAATTTAGCGGGGAGCTGTTTTTT. Its protein product is CASSHAGKFSGELFF. The J gene is TRBJ2-2, the V gene TRBV7-2, with D possibly matching TRBD2 (5 bases). Germline V gene lookup returns CDR1 SGHTA and CDR2 FQGNSA. Trimming cost V 5 bases and J 7 bases, with 17 bases left between them. This CDR3 is 15 amino acids long.

This clone was recorded once. The chain carries TRBV11-2 and TRBJ1-6; D might be TRBD1 (5 bases). This CDR3 spans 18 amino acids. V shed 4 bases and J shed 0 bases, with 16 bases lying between them. CDR1 and CDR2 from the germline V gene are SGHAT and FQNNGV. CDR3 in amino acids: CASSSSTDASSYNSPLHF. CDR3 in DNA: TGTGCCAGCAGCTCGTCGACAGACGCAAGCTCCTATAATTCACCCCTCCACTTT. The full variable domain, its missing parts supplied by reference TRBV11-2 and TRBJ1-6, is EAGVAQSPRYKIIEKRQSVAFWCNPISGHATLYWYQQILGQGPKLLIQFQNNGVVDDSQLPKDRFSAERLKGVDSTLKIQPAKLEDSAVYLCASSSSTDASSYNSPLHFGNGTRLTVT.

The gene calls are TRBV27 and TRBJ1-4; 8 bases map to TRBD1. Germline V gene lookup returns CDR1 MNHEY and CDR2 SMNVEV (reference sequence). J was trimmed by 8 bases and V by 4 bases; bases with no gene match: 3. This CDR3 is built from 13 residues. The CDR3 nucleotides are TGTGCCAGCAGTTCACGGGACAGGGAAAAACTGTTTTTT. This sequence encodes CASSSRDREKLFF.

The genes are TRBV25-1 and TRBJ1-6, with D possibly TRBD1 on 5 matching bases. Trimming took off 3 bases at V and 9 bases at J, with 9 bases between the two ends. The CDR3 spans 13 residues. CDR1 and CDR2 (germline): MGHDK, SYGVNS. The CDR3 DNA follows: TGTGCCAGCAGTGACAGGGCTGTTTCACCCCTCCACTTT. It yields the protein CASSDRAVSPLHF.

The chain links TRBV21-1 to TRBJ1-1. TRBV21-1 is marked as a pseudogene. The length of the CDR3 is 16 residues. The CDR3 DNA sequence: TGTGCCAGCAGCCCCAAAGGGAAACAGATGAACACTGAAGCTTTCTTT. Translated: CASSPKGKQMNTEAFF.

The chain recombines TRBV18 with TRBJ2-1; TRBD2 aligns across 15 bases. The germline gives CDR1 KGHSH, CDR2 LQKENI. The CDR3 has 19 residues. The junction had 9 bases not matched to a gene; V was cut back by 2 bases and J by 4 bases. CDR3 protein: CASSPRTSGGGIHYNEQFF. CDR3 in DNA: TGTGCCAGCTCACCAAGGACTAGCGGGGGGGGAATACATTACAATGAGCAGTTCTTC.

In its sample, this clone was seen once. The gene calls are TRBV7-9 and TRBJ1-4; D unresolved. The CDR3 runs to 15 residues. Trimming took 1 base from V and 6 from J, leaving 12 bases between them. Per the germline V gene, CDR1 is SEHNR and CDR2 is FQNEAQ (reference sequence). CDR3 residues: CASSLDGSTDEKLFF. Here the CDR3 DNA reads TGTGCCAGCAGCTTAGATGGTTCCACGGATGAAAAACTGTTTTTT.

The chain joins TRBV7-6 to TRBJ1-1; D is undetermined. CDR3 length equals 14 residues. Trimming took 1 base from V and 3 from J, leaving 9 bases between them. The germline CDR1 and CDR2 sequences are SGHVS and FNYEAQ. The CDR3 region is CASSLGVGDTEAFF. The CDR3, as DNA: TGTGCCAGCAGCTTAGGGGTCGGGGACACTGAAGCTTTCTTT.

This clone was detected once. This rearrangement joins TRBV6-6 to TRBJ2-7; D uncertain. V lost 4 bases, J lost 4 bases, and 20 bases lay in between. CDR3 length equals 16 residues. Germline loops: CDR1 MNHNY, CDR2 SVGAGI (reference sequence). CDR3 nucleotides: TGTGCCAGCAGTTCACATTCCCGGGTCCCCCAATACGAGCAGTACTTC. This gives the protein CASSSHSRVPQYEQYF.

The chain uses TRBV11-2 and TRBJ2-1; TRBD2 aligns across 9 bases. The CDR3 loop spans 15 amino acids. Germline V lookup: CDR1 SGHAT, CDR2 FQNNGV. After removal of 0 bases from V and 7 bases from J, the junction contained 4 bases not matched to a gene. In DNA form, the CDR3 reads TGTGCCAGCAGCTTAGAAGCGGGGGGTAGGAATGAGCAGTTCTTC. As protein: CASSLEAGGRNEQFF.

The chain is built from TRBV7-9 and TRBJ2-3; 10 nucleotides agree with TRBD2. The CDR3 is 17 amino acids. Germline V gives CDR1 SEHNR, CDR2 FQNEAQ (reference sequence). Trimming removed 4 bases from V and 2 bases from J; junction bases left unmatched: 9. The CDR3 coding sequence is TGTGCCAGCAGCTACCGAGGAGCGGGGGGGCTCACAGATACGCAGTATTTT. Translation gives CASSYRGAGGLTDTQYF.

The chain has TRBV15 and TRBJ2-5; no clear D. Trimming stripped 1 base from V and 5 bases from J, with 5 bases between. This CDR3 comprises 12 residues. Germline V gene lookup returns CDR1 LNHNV and CDR2 YYDKDF (reference sequence). The CDR3 is CATSRGSETQYF. The CDR3 DNA reads TGTGCCACCAGCAGAGGATCGGAGACCCAGTACTTC.